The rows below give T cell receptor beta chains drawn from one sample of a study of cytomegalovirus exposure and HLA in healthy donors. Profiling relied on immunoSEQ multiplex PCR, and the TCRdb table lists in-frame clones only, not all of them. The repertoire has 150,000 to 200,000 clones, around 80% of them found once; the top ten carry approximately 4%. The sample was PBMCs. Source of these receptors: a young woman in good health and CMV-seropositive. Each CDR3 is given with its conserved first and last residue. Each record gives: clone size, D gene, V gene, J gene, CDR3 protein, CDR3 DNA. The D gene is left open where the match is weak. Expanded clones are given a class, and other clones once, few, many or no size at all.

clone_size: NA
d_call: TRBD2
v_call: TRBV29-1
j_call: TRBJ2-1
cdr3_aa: CSVEDPVSGLVLNEQFF
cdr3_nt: TGCAGCGTTGAAGATCCTGTCTCGGGACTAGTTTTGAATGAGCAGTTCTTC

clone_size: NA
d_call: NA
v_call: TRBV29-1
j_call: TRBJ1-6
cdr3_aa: CSVGESDRGPSSYNSPLHF
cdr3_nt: TGCAGCGTCGGCGAAAGTGACAGAGGACCGAGCTCCTATAATTCACCCCTCCACTTT

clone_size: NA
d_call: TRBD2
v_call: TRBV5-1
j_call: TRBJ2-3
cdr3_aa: CASRPAGTSVTDTQYF
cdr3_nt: TGCGCCAGCAGACCAGCCGGGACTAGCGTGACAGATACGCAGTATTTT

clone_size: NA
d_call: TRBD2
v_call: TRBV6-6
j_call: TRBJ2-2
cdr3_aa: CASSYRAGADTGELFF
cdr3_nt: TGTGCCAGCAGTTACCGAGCGGGAGCGGACACCGGGGAGCTGTTTTTT

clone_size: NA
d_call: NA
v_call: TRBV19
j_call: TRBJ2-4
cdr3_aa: CASRGTGTLAKNIQYF
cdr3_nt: TGTGCCAGTAGGGGTACCGGGACTTTGGCCAAAAACATTCAGTACTTC

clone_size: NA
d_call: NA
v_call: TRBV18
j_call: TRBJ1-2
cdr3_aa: CASSLDPSGTYGYTF
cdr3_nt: TGTGCCAGCTCACTGGACCCTTCGGGAACCTATGGCTACACCTTC

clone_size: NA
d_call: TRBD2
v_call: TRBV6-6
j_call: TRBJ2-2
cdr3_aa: CASSAGRAGAGELFF
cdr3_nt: TGTGCCAGCAGTGCAGGGCGGGCGGGGGCCGGGGAGCTGTTTTTT

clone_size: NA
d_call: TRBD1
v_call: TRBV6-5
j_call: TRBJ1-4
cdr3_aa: CASSSGQDTTNEKLFF
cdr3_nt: TGTGCCAGCAGTTCCGGACAGGATACAACTAATGAAAAACTGTTTTTT

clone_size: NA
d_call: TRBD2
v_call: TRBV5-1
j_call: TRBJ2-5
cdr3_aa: CASSPGALAEQETQYF
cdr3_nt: TGCGCCAGCAGCCCCGGAGCACTAGCGGAACAAGAGACCCAGTACTTC

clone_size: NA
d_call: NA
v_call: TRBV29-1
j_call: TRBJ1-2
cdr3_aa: CSVVRDSGPLGYTF
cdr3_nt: TGCAGCGTAGTCAGGGACTCCGGACCACTTGGCTACACCTTC

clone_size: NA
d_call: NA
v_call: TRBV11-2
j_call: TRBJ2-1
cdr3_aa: CASSLAGNRDNEQFF
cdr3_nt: TGTGCCAGCAGCTTAGCGGGAAATAGGGACAATGAGCAGTTCTTC

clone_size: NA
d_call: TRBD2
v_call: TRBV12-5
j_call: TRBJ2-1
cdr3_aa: CASGPNVAGGPRNEQFF
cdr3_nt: TGTGCTAGTGGTCCTAACGTAGCGGGAGGGCCGCGGAATGAGCAGTTCTTC

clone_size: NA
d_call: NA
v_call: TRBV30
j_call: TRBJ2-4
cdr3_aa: CAWSVGQLTKNIQYF
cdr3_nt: TGTGCCTGGAGTGTCGGACAGTTAACCAAAAACATTCAGTACTTC

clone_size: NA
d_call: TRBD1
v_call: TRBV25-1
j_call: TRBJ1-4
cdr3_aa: CASSRGTGAANEKLFF
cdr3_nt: TGTGCCAGCAGTCGGGGGACAGGGGCAGCTAATGAAAAACTGTTTTTT

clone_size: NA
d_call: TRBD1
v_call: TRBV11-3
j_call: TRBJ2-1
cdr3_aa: CASSRTGGLTDEQFF
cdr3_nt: TGTGCCAGCAGCCGGACAGGGGGTTTAACGGATGAGCAGTTCTTC

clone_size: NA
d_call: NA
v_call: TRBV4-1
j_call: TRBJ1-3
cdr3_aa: CASSWRGFNSGNTIYF
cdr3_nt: TGCGCCAGCAGTTGGAGGGGATTCAACTCTGGAAACACCATATATTTT

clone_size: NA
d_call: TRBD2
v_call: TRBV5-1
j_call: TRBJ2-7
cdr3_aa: CASSGGTSGGSYEQYF
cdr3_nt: TGCGCCAGCAGCGGTGGGACTAGCGGGGGCTCCTACGAGCAGTACTTC

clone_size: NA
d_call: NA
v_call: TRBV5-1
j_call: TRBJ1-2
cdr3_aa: CASSLGQPDTGYTF
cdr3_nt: TGCGCCAGCAGCTTGGGACAGCCAGATACTGGCTACACCTTC

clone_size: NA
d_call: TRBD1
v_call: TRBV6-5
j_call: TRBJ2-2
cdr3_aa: CASSYSNDRVAGELFF
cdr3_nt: TGTGCCAGCAGTTACTCGAACGACAGGGTGGCCGGGGAGCTGTTTTTT

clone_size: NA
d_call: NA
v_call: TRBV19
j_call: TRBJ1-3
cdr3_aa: CASSIQASGNTIYF
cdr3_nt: TGTGCCAGTAGTATACAGGCCTCTGGAAACACCATATATTTT

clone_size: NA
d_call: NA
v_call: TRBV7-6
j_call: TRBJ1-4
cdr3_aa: CASSHPISFAQGQGEKLFF
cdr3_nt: TGTGCCAGCAGCCACCCAATTAGTTTCGCACAAGGCCAGGGGGAAAAACTGTTTTTT

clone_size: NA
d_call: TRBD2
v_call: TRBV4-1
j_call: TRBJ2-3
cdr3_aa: CASSTSGGSTDTQYF
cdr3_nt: TGCGCCAGCAGCACTAGCGGGGGAAGCACAGATACGCAGTATTTT

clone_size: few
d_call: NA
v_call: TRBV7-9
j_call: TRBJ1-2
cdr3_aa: CASSARGAGTERGYGYTF
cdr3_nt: TGTGCCAGCAGCGCCCGGGGGGCAGGGACTGAAAGAGGCTATGGCTACACCTTC

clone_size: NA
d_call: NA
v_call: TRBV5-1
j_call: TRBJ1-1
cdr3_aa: CASSLTQGDTEAFF
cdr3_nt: TGCGCCAGCTCCCTAACCCAAGGGGACACTGAAGCTTTCTTT

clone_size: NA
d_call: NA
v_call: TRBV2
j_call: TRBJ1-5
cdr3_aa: CASRGGFSNQPQHF
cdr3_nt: TGTGCCAGCAGAGGAGGGTTTAGCAATCAGCCCCAGCATTTT

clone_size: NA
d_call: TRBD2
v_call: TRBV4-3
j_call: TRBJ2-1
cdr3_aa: CASSRTSGGHLEQFF
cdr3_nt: TGCGCCAGCAGCCGAACTAGCGGGGGACACTTGGAGCAGTTCTTC

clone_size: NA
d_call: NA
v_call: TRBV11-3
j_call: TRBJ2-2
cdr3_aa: CASSPRPLVGGNTGELFF
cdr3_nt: TGTGCCAGCAGCCCACGTCCCCTGGTTGGCGGGAACACCGGGGAGCTGTTTTTT

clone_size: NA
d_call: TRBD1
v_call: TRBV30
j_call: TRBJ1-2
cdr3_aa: CAWSRQGVGGYTF
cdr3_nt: TGTGCCTGGAGTAGACAGGGGGTGGGCGGCTACACCTTC

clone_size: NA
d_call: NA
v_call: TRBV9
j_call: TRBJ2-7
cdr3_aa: CASSLAGGASYEQYF
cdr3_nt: TGTGCCAGCAGCCTGGCTGGGGGCGCTTCGTACGAGCAGTACTTC

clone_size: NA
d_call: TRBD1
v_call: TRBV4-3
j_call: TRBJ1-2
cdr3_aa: CASSQDLSRDRTFYGYTF
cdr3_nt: TGCGCCAGCAGCCAAGATCTATCCCGGGACAGAACCTTCTATGGCTACACCTTC

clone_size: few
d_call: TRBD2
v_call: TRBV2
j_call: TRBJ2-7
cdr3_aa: CASSLGEGSSYEQYF
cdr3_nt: TGTGCCAGCAGCCTTGGGGAGGGCAGCTCCTACGAGCAGTACTTC

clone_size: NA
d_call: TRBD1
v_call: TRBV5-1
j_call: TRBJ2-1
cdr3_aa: CASSPRDSLNEQFF
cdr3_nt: TGCGCCAGCAGCCCCCGGGACAGCTTGAATGAGCAGTTCTTC

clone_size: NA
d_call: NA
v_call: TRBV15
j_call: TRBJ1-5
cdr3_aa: CATGPGRGFDQPQHF
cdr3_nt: TGTGCCACCGGACCGGGACGGGGGTTCGATCAGCCCCAGCATTTT

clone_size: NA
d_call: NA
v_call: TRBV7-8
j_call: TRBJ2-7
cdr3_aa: CASSLGAQGLSYEQYF
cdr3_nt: TGTGCCAGCAGCTTAGGAGCGCAGGGCCTTTCCTACGAGCAGTACTTC

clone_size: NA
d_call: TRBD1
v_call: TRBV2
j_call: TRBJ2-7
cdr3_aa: CASRDRSTYEQYF
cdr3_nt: TGTGCCAGCAGGGACAGGTCGACCTACGAGCAGTACTTC

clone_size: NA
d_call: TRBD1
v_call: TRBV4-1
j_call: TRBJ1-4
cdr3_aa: CASSPPLSRGQRKLFF
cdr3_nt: TGCGCCAGCAGCCCCCCCCTATCGAGGGGGCAAAGAAAACTGTTTTTT

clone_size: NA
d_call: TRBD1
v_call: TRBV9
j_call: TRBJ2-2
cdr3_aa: CASSPRTGGNTGELFF
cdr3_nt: TGTGCCAGCAGCCCTCGGACAGGGGGTAACACCGGGGAGCTGTTTTTT

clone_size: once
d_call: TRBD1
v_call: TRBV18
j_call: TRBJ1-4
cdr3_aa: CASSPGTGTEKLFF
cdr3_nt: TGTGCCAGCTCACCCGGGACAGGGACTGAAAAACTGTTTTTT

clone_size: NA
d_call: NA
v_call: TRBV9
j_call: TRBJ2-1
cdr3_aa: CASTSGVLSSYNEQFF
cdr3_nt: TGTGCCAGCACCTCAGGGGTCCTGAGCTCCTACAATGAGCAGTTCTTC

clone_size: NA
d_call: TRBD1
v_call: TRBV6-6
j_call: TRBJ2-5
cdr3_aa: CASSLPSGQGAGTQYF
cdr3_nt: TGTGCCAGCAGTTTACCTTCGGGACAGGGGGCTGGGACCCAGTACTTC

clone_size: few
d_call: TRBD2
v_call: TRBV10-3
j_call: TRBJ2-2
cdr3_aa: CAISSELAGGPNTGELFF
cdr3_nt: TGTGCCATCAGTTCCGAGTTAGCGGGAGGGCCGAACACCGGGGAGCTGTTTTTT

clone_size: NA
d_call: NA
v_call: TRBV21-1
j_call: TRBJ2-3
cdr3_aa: CASSTSGTPFPDTQYF
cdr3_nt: TGTGCCAGCAGCACTTCCGGGACTCCTTTTCCAGATACGCAGTATTTT

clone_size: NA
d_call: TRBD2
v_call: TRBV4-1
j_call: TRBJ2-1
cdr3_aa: CASSTSGSPREQFF
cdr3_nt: TGCGCCAGCAGCACTAGCGGGAGTCCTAGGGAGCAGTTCTTC

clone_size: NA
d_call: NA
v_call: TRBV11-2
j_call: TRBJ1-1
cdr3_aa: CASSYWGRRATEAFF
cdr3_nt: TGTGCCAGCAGCTACTGGGGCCGCAGAGCCACTGAAGCTTTCTTT

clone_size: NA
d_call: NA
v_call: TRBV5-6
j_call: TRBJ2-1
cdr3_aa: CASSLPGHWNEQFF
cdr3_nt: TGTGCCAGCAGCTTACCGGGACACTGGAATGAGCAGTTCTTC

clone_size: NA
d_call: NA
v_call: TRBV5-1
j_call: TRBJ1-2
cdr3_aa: CASSLDRYGYTF
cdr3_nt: TGCGCCAGCAGCTTGGACAGATATGGCTACACCTTC

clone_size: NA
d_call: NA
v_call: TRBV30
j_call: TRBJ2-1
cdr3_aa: CAWSGGSYNEQFF
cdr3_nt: TGTGCCTGGAGCGGAGGCTCCTACAATGAGCAGTTCTTC